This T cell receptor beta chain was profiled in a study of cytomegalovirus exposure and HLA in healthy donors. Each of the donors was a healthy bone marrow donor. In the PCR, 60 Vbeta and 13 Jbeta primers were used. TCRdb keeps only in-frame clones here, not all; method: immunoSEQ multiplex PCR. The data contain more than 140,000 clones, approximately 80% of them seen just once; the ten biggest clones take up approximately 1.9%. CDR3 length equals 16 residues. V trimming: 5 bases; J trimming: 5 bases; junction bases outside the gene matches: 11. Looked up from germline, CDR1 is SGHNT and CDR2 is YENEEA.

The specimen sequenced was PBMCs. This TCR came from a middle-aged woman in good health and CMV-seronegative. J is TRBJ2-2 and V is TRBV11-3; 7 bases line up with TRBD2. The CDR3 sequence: CASSRGVGSGTGELFF. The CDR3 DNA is TGTGCCAGCAGCCGGGGGGTTGGGAGCGGGACCGGGGAGCTGTTTTTT.